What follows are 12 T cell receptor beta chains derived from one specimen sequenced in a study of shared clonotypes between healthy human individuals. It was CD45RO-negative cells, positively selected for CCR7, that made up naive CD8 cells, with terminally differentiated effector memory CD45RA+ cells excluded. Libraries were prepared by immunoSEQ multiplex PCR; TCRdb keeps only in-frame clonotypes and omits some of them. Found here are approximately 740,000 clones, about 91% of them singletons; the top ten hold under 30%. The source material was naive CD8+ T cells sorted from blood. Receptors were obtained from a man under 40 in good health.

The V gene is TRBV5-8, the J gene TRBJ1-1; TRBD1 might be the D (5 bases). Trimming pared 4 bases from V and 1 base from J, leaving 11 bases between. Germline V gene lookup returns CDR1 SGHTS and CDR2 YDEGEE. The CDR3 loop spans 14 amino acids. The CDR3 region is CASSPGGENTEAFF. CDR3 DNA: TGTGCCAGCAGCCCTGGAGGGGAGAACACTGAAGCTTTCTTT.

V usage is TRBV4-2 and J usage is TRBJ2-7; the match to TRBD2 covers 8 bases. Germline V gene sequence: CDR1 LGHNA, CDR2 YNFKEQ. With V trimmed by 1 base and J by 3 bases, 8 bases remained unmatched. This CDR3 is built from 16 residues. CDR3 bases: TGTGCCAGCAGCCAAGGAGGTGGAGCGGGAGTCTACGAGCAGTACTTC. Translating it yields CASSQGGGAGVYEQYF.

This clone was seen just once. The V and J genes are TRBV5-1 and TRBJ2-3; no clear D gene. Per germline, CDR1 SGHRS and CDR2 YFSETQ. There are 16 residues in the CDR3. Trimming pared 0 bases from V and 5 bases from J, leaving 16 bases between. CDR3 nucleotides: TGCGCCAGCAGCTTGGTAGGTGCTGAGTTGGTAGATACGCAGTATTTT. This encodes CASSLVGAELVDTQYF.

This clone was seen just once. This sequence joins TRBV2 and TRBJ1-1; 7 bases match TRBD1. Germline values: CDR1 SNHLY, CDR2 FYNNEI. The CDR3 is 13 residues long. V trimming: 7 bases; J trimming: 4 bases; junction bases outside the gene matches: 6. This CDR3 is CASTEGAGTEAFF. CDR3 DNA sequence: TGTGCCAGCACCGAGGGGGCTGGCACTGAAGCTTTCTTT.

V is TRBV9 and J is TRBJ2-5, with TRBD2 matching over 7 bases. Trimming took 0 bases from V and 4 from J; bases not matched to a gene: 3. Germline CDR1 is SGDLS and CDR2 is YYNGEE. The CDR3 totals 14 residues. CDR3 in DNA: TGTGCCAGCAGCGTAGCGGGAGGACCAGAGACCCAGTACTTC. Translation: CASSVAGGPETQYF.

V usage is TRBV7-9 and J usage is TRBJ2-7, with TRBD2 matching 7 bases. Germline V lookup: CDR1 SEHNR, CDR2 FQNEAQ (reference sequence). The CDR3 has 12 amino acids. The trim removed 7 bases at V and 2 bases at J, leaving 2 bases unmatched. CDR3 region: CASTGRPYEQYF. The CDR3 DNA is TGTGCCAGCACCGGGAGGCCCTACGAGCAGTACTTC.

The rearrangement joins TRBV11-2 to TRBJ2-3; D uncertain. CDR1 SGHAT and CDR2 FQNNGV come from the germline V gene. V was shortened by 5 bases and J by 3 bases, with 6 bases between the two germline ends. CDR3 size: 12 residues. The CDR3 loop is CASSPKTDTQYF. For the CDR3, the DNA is TGTGCCAGCAGCCCTAAAACAGATACGCAGTATTTT.

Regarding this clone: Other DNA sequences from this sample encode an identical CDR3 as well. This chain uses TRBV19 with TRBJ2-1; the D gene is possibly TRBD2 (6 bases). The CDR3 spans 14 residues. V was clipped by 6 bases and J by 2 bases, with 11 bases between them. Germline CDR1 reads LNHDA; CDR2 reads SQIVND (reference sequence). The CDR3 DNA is TGTGCCAGTAGCCTCGGGGGTCCCTACAATGAGCAGTTCTTC. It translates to CASSLGGPYNEQFF. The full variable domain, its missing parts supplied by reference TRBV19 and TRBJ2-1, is DGGITQSPKYLFRKEGQNVTLSCEQNLNHDAMYWYRQDPGQGLRLIYYSQIVNDFQKGDIAEGYSVSREKKESFPLTVTSAQKNPTAFYLCASSLGGPYNEQFFGPGTRLTVL.

The CDR3 region is CASSQGTNTGELFF. In DNA, the CDR3 is TGTGCCAGCAGTCAGGGGACGAACACCGGGGAGCTGTTTTTT. This chain uses TRBV6-5 with TRBJ2-2; D is possibly TRBD1 (6 bases). Between the trimmed V and J ends, which lost 5 bases and 0 bases, there was a span of 7 bases. This CDR3 contains 14 residues. Germline CDR1 MNHEY, CDR2 SVGAGI.

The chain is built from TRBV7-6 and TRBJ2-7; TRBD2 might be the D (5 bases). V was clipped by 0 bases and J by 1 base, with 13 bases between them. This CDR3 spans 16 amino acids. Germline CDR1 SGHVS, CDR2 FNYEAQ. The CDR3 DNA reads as TGTGCCAGCAGCTTAGCTCCCCCTACGGGGTCCTACGAGCAGTACTTC. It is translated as CASSLAPPTGSYEQYF.

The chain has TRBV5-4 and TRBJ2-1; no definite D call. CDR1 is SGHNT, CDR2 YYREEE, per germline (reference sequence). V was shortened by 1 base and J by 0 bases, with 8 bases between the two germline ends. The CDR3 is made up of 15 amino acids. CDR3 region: CASSLIGYSYNEQFF. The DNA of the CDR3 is TGTGCCAGCAGCTTGATCGGCTACTCCTACAATGAGCAGTTCTTC.

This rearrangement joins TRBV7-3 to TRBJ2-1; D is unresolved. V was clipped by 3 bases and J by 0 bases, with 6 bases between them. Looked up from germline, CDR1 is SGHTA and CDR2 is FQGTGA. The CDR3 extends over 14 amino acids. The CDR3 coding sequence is TGTGCCAGCAGCTTGTCCAGCTCCTACAATGAGCAGTTCTTC. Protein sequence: CASSLSSSYNEQFF.